The rows below give T cell receptor beta chains drawn from one sample of a study of metastatic and nonmetastatic thyroid tumors. TCRdb re-called the PCR reads with MiXCR. The sample yields more than 25,000 clones, roughly 24% seen once. Sequencing used blood. All receptors derive from a female donor with papillary thyroid cancer or a benign thyroid nodule (not recorded which). Some clones in this sample may be carry-over from other donors' samples. CDR3s include the opening cysteine and the closing phenylalanine or tryptophan. D genes are given only for firm matches. The size entry is marked missing in some rows and otherwise reads once, few, many or a size class.

J | V | size | D | CDR3 | DNA
TRBJ2-7 | TRBV6-2/TRBV6-3 | few | TRBD2 | CASSWGTSGRFSYEQYF | TGTGCCAGCAGTTGGGGGACTAGCGGGAGGTTCTCCTACGAGCAGTACTTC
TRBJ1-2 | TRBV9 | . | . | CASSVGGGAGAGYGYTF | TGTGCCAGCAGCGTAGGGGGGGGAGCGGGTGCTGGCTATGGCTACACCTTC
TRBJ1-5 | TRBV4-2 | many | TRBD1 | CASSPDLDRGFQPQHF | TGTGCCAGCAGCCCTGATTTGGACAGGGGGTTTCAGCCCCAGCATTTT
TRBJ1-2 | TRBV6-1 | few | . | CASSVGGNPYGYTF | TGTGCCAGCAGTGTTGGGGGGAACCCCTATGGCTACACCTTC
TRBJ1-2 | TRBV11-1 | . | . | CASSFSRGADGYTF | TGTGCCAGCAGCTTCTCTAGGGGGGCTGACGGCTACACCTTC
TRBJ1-5 | TRBV28 | few | . | CASRGRVLQGNQPQHF | TGTGCCAGCAGGGGACGTGTCTTACAGGGAAATCAGCCCCAGCATTTT
TRBJ2-1 | TRBV12-3/TRBV12-4 | medium-sized | . | CASRRTDEQFF | TGTGCCAGCAGACGGACAGACGAGCAGTTCTTC
TRBJ1-5 | TRBV19 | medium-sized | . | CASSIPQGGNQPQHF | TGTGCCAGTAGTATACCCCAGGGAGGGAATCAGCCCCAGCATTTT
TRBJ1-3 | TRBV20-1 | many | . | CSARYRNDRPAGNTIYF | TGCAGTGCTAGGTACCGAAATGATAGGCCCGCGGGAAACACCATATATTTT
TRBJ1-1 | TRBV18 | . | . | CASSPKSTGEAFF | TGTGCCAGCTCGCCGAAATCTACAGGTGAAGCTTTCTTT
TRBJ1-4 | TRBV20-1 | . | . | CSARGGGGVTNEKLFF | TGCAGTGCTAGAGGAGGGGGGGGAGTAACTAATGAAAAACTGTTTTTT
TRBJ1-2 | TRBV27 | . | TRBD1 | CASSGTGDGYTF | TGTGCCAGCTCCGGGACAGGCGATGGCTACACCTTC
TRBJ2-1 | TRBV20-1 | . | TRBD2 | CSARDYSGGLDNEQFF | TGCAGTGCTAGAGATTATAGCGGGGGATTAGACAATGAGCAGTTCTTC
TRBJ2-3 | TRBV12-3/TRBV12-4 | . | . | CASSPSGRCTDTQYF | TGTGCCAGCAGCCCTAGTGGTCGATGTACAGATACGCAGTATTTT
TRBJ1-5 | TRBV2 | many | TRBD1 | CASGAGGYNQPQHF | TGTGCCAGCGGGGCAGGGGGCTACAATCAGCCCCAGCATTTT
TRBJ2-1 | TRBV4-1 | many | TRBD2 | CASSQRLAGASGTRGEQFF | TGCGCCAGCAGCCAACGACTAGCGGGAGCTTCGGGGACTCGGGGTGAGCAGTTCTTC
TRBJ1-1 | TRBV11-2 | . | . | CASSLEGGTEAFF | TGTGCCAGCAGCTTAGAAGGGGGGACTGAAGCTTTCTTT
TRBJ1-5 | TRBV6-2/TRBV6-3 | medium-sized | . | CASSSLRNQPQHF | TGTGCCAGCAGTTCACTTCGCAATCAGCCCCAGCATTTT
TRBJ1-2 | TRBV5-1 | . | TRBD1 | CASSLDGTGKYGYTF | TGCGCCAGCAGCTTAGACGGGACAGGAAAGTATGGCTACACCTTC
TRBJ1-3 | TRBV4-2 | . | . | CASSQVGSGPPGNTIYF | TGTGCCAGCAGCCAAGTCGGGTCCGGGCCCCCTGGAAACACCATATATTTT
TRBJ1-2 | TRBV7-9 | many | . | CASSPNFYGYTF | TGTGCCAGCAGCCCCAACTTCTATGGCTACACCTTC
TRBJ2-1 | TRBV30 | . | . | CAWSVLAGKRANEQFF | TGTGCCTGGAGTGTACTAGCAGGAAAGAGGGCCAATGAGCAGTTCTTC
TRBJ1-6 | TRBV9 | once | . | CASSVYTAEGVLHF | TGTGCCAGCAGCGTGTACACCGCTGAAGGGGTCCTCCACTTT
TRBJ2-1 | TRBV13 | . | TRBD2 | CASSLVASGEQFF | TGTGCCAGCAGCTTAGTGGCTAGCGGTGAGCAGTTCTTC
TRBJ1-4 | TRBV7-9 | . | . | CASSLFMTGGVNEKLFF | TGTGCCAGCAGCTTATTCATGACGGGAGGTGTTAATGAAAAACTGTTTTTT
TRBJ2-1 | TRBV6-4 | medium-sized | TRBD2 | CASSDHLSLAGPYNEQFF | TGTGCCAGCAGTGACCATCTTAGCCTAGCGGGCCCTTACAATGAGCAGTTCTTC
TRBJ1-2 | TRBV6-1 | medium-sized | . | CASSEETTNYGYTF | TGTGCCAGCAGTGAAGAGACAACTAACTATGGCTACACCTTC
TRBJ1-6 | TRBV6-1 | medium-sized | . | CASSSGRGDSPLHF | TGTGCCAGCAGTTCCGGGCGGGGAGATTCACCCCTCCACTTT
TRBJ2-2 | TRBV6-1 | medium-sized | . | CASSRGQIANTGELFF | TGTGCCAGCAGTCGCGGACAGATCGCGAACACCGGGGAGCTGTTTTTT
TRBJ2-1 | TRBV6-1 | . | . | CASSTVLASYNEHFF | TGTGCCAGCAGTACAGTACTAGCCTCCTACAATGAGCATTTCTTC
TRBJ2-3 | TRBV9 | many | TRBD2 | CASSDPGGADTQYF | TGTGCCAGCAGCGATCCGGGAGGGGCAGATACGCAGTATTTT
TRBJ2-7 | TRBV27 | . | TRBD2 | CASSFAAGGYEQYF | TGTGCCAGCAGTTTTGCCGCGGGAGGCTACGAGCAGTACTTC
TRBJ2-5 | TRBV12-5 | many | TRBD1 | CASGRDREETQYF | TGTGCTAGTGGTCGGGACAGAGAAGAGACCCAGTACTTC
TRBJ1-1 | TRBV5-1 | . | TRBD1 | CASSPGTGSEFGVEAFF | TGCGCCAGCAGCCCGGGGACAGGCTCCGAATTCGGGGTTGAAGCTTTCTTT
TRBJ1-2 | TRBV30 | . | . | CAWTRVYGYTF | TGTGCCTGGACGAGGGTTTATGGCTACACCTTC
TRBJ1-6 | TRBV6-1 | . | TRBD1 | CASSTQGADNSPLHF | TGTGCCAGCAGCACACAGGGGGCTGATAATTCACCCCTCCACTTT
TRBJ2-1 | TRBV11-1 | many | TRBD2 | CASSPDRGTSGTHEQFF | TGTGCCAGCAGCCCAGACCGAGGGACTAGCGGGACCCATGAGCAGTTCTTC
TRBJ1-4 | TRBV2 | many | . | CASSVDMGEKLFF | TGTGCCAGCAGTGTTGACATGGGGGAAAAACTGTTTTTT
TRBJ2-2 | TRBV6-1 | few | . | CASSVRGPSGELFF | TGTGCCAGCAGTGTAAGGGGCCCCAGCGGGGAGCTGTTTTTT
TRBJ1-2 | TRBV20-1 | many | . | CSAPSGRGYTF | TGCAGTGCCCCCAGTGGGCGAGGCTACACCTTC
TRBJ1-6 | TRBV12-3/TRBV12-4 | few | . | CASSPGHGSSPLHF | TGTGCCAGCAGTCCCGGACATGGTAGTTCACCCCTCCACTTT